A selection of T cell receptor beta chains follows, all from one sample in a study of cytomegalovirus exposure and HLA in healthy donors. Repertoires were generated with immunoSEQ multiplex PCR, while TCRdb's copy carries only in-frame clones and drops some. The sample contains approximately 170,000 clones, about three quarters of which appear only once. Sequenced input: PBMCs. These TCRs come from a female donor in good health and CMV-seronegative. The CDR3 runs from the conserved cysteine through the conserved F or W. A D gene is named only where the DNA matches it firmly. Only part of the rows carry a size: once, few, many, or a class if the clone is expanded.

abundance: NA; v_gene: TRBV6-5; d_gene: TRBD1; j_gene: TRBJ1-1; CDR3nt: TGTGCCAGCAGTTACCTACCAGGGGGGAGGAACACTGAAGCTTTCTTT; CDR3aa: CASSYLPGGRNTEAFF
abundance: NA; v_gene: TRBV5-4; d_gene: TRBD2; j_gene: TRBJ2-7; CDR3nt: TGTGCCAGCAGCTTGAACGCGGGACTAAACTACGAGCAGTACTTC; CDR3aa: CASSLNAGLNYEQYF
abundance: NA; v_gene: TRBV11-2; d_gene: TRBD2; j_gene: TRBJ2-3; CDR3nt: TGTGCCAGCACCCGCGGGAGTTCTGGTACGCAGTATTTT; CDR3aa: CASTRGSSGTQYF
abundance: NA; v_gene: TRBV2; d_gene: NA; j_gene: TRBJ2-7; CDR3nt: TGTGCCAGTTGCCCCAGGGTAGTGACCGAGCAGTACTTC; CDR3aa: CASCPRVVTEQYF
abundance: NA; v_gene: TRBV6-7; d_gene: TRBD2; j_gene: TRBJ2-5; CDR3nt: TGTGCCAGCAGTTACTGGCCAGGGAGGGGAGAGACCCAGTACTTC; CDR3aa: CASSYWPGRGETQYF
abundance: NA; v_gene: TRBV19; d_gene: TRBD2; j_gene: TRBJ2-1; CDR3nt: TGTGCCAGTAGTATCGCCAGCGGGGGGGCCGGTGAGCAGTTCTTC; CDR3aa: CASSIASGGAGEQFF
abundance: NA; v_gene: TRBV30; d_gene: TRBD1; j_gene: TRBJ1-5; CDR3nt: TGTGCCTGGAGTGCCTCGGACAGGGGGTATCAGCCCCAGCATTTT; CDR3aa: CAWSASDRGYQPQHF
abundance: NA; v_gene: TRBV9; d_gene: NA; j_gene: TRBJ1-1; CDR3nt: TGTGCCAGCAGCCCGGGGGGGGCGCGGAACACTGAAGCTTTCTTT; CDR3aa: CASSPGGARNTEAFF
abundance: NA; v_gene: TRBV19; d_gene: TRBD1; j_gene: TRBJ2-7; CDR3nt: TGTGCCAGTAGTATTTCGGACAGGGGACGGGAGCAGTACTTC; CDR3aa: CASSISDRGREQYF
abundance: NA; v_gene: TRBV7-7; d_gene: NA; j_gene: TRBJ1-4; CDR3nt: TGTGCCAGCAGCTTAGTCCCTTGGACAACCCCGTTTTTT; CDR3aa: CASSLVPWTTPFF
abundance: NA; v_gene: TRBV28; d_gene: TRBD1; j_gene: TRBJ2-7; CDR3nt: TGTGCCAGCAGAACGGCCGGGACAGGGAACTCCTACGAGCAGTACTTC; CDR3aa: CASRTAGTGNSYEQYF
abundance: NA; v_gene: TRBV19; d_gene: TRBD1; j_gene: TRBJ1-1; CDR3nt: TGTGCCAGTAGTATAAACAGGGGTTCTGAAGCTTTCTTT; CDR3aa: CASSINRGSEAFF
abundance: NA; v_gene: TRBV7-3; d_gene: NA; j_gene: TRBJ2-2; CDR3nt: TGTGCCAGCAGCCCGCTTAGGGGTAGGGACACCGGGGAGCTGTTTTTT; CDR3aa: CASSPLRGRDTGELFF
abundance: once; v_gene: TRBV5-4; d_gene: TRBD2; j_gene: TRBJ2-7; CDR3nt: TGTGCCAGCAGCCGCGTGGGCGGGCTCCCTAGCGGGAGCTACGAGCAGTACTTC; CDR3aa: CASSRVGGLPSGSYEQYF
abundance: few; v_gene: TRBV19; d_gene: NA; j_gene: TRBJ1-3; CDR3nt: TGTGCCAGTAGTGCCCTAGCCTACTCTGGAAACACCATATATTTT; CDR3aa: CASSALAYSGNTIYF
abundance: once; v_gene: TRBV28; d_gene: TRBD2; j_gene: TRBJ2-3; CDR3nt: TGTGCCAGCAGTTCGACTAGCGGCATAAGCACAGATACGCAGTATTTT; CDR3aa: CASSSTSGISTDTQYF
abundance: NA; v_gene: TRBV25-1; d_gene: TRBD2; j_gene: TRBJ2-5; CDR3nt: TGTGCCAGCTCCTACGGGGGGGACAAAGAGACCCAGTACTTC; CDR3aa: CASSYGGDKETQYF
abundance: few; v_gene: TRBV6-1; d_gene: TRBD2; j_gene: TRBJ2-7; CDR3nt: TGTGCCAGCAGCCCGGGGAGGGGCGAGCAGTACTTC; CDR3aa: CASSPGRGEQYF
abundance: NA; v_gene: TRBV5-5; d_gene: TRBD2; j_gene: TRBJ2-2; CDR3nt: TGTGCCAGCAGCTCTCGACTAGCGGGGACCGGGGAGCTGTTTTTT; CDR3aa: CASSSRLAGTGELFF
abundance: NA; v_gene: TRBV2; d_gene: TRBD1; j_gene: TRBJ1-5; CDR3nt: TGTGCCAGCAGCAGCAGGGGGCGAGGGAATCAGCCCCAGCATTTT; CDR3aa: CASSSRGRGNQPQHF
abundance: NA; v_gene: TRBV6-4; d_gene: NA; j_gene: TRBJ2-2; CDR3nt: TGTGCCAGCAGTGACTCGACAGGCGACACCGGGGAGCTGTTTTTT; CDR3aa: CASSDSTGDTGELFF
abundance: NA; v_gene: TRBV7-2; d_gene: NA; j_gene: TRBJ2-3; CDR3nt: TGTGCCAGCAGCCAGACCTGGGGGGGCAACACAGATACGCAGTATTTT; CDR3aa: CASSQTWGGNTDTQYF
abundance: NA; v_gene: TRBV9; d_gene: TRBD2; j_gene: TRBJ2-5; CDR3nt: TGTGCCAGCAGCGTAGGAGGACTAGCGGGTACAGAGACCCAGTACTTC; CDR3aa: CASSVGGLAGTETQYF
abundance: NA; v_gene: TRBV2; d_gene: TRBD1; j_gene: TRBJ1-5; CDR3nt: TGTGCCAGCAGTAACCCGACAGGGAATAGCAATCAGCCCCAGCATTTT; CDR3aa: CASSNPTGNSNQPQHF
abundance: few; v_gene: TRBV27; d_gene: TRBD1; j_gene: TRBJ2-3; CDR3nt: TGTGCCAGCAGTTCACTGGGACAGGGCACAGATACGCAGTATTTT; CDR3aa: CASSSLGQGTDTQYF
abundance: NA; v_gene: TRBV10-1; d_gene: NA; j_gene: TRBJ2-7; CDR3nt: TGCGCCACCTTTAGATCGCACGACGAGCAGTACTTC; CDR3aa: CATFRSHDEQYF
abundance: once; v_gene: TRBV9; d_gene: NA; j_gene: TRBJ2-7; CDR3nt: TGTGCCAGCAGCGTTTCAGCAGGGGAGACCTACGAGCAGTACTTC; CDR3aa: CASSVSAGETYEQYF
abundance: NA; v_gene: TRBV29-1; d_gene: NA; j_gene: TRBJ1-1; CDR3nt: TGCAGCGTTGAAGATCGGGCCCTAGGAGGGGATGCGACTGAAGCTTTCTTT; CDR3aa: CSVEDRALGGDATEAFF
abundance: NA; v_gene: TRBV5-1; d_gene: NA; j_gene: TRBJ2-3; CDR3nt: TGCGCCAGCAGCTTGGGGCCCTTAACGGGAGTGCTGACAGATACGCAGTATTTT; CDR3aa: CASSLGPLTGVLTDTQYF
abundance: NA; v_gene: TRBV5-8; d_gene: NA; j_gene: TRBJ2-7; CDR3nt: TGTGCCAGCAGCTTACCCGCTTTGACAGGCTACGAGCAGTACTTC; CDR3aa: CASSLPALTGYEQYF
abundance: once; v_gene: TRBV11-1; d_gene: NA; j_gene: TRBJ2-3; CDR3nt: TGTGCCAGCAGCATCCCTAGCACAGATACGCAGTATTTT; CDR3aa: CASSIPSTDTQYF
abundance: NA; v_gene: TRBV7-9; d_gene: NA; j_gene: TRBJ2-5; CDR3nt: TGTGCCAGCAGCCCGAGTTGGGGGGTGGAGACCCAGTACTTC; CDR3aa: CASSPSWGVETQYF
abundance: NA; v_gene: TRBV7-3; d_gene: TRBD1; j_gene: TRBJ1-1; CDR3nt: TGTGCCAGCAGCCAGAACAGGGGAAGGGCTTTCTTT; CDR3aa: CASSQNRGRAFF
abundance: NA; v_gene: TRBV29-1; d_gene: TRBD1; j_gene: TRBJ2-7; CDR3nt: TGCAGCGTTGAGGGACACCGGGACAGGGGATCCTACGAGCAGTACTTC; CDR3aa: CSVEGHRDRGSYEQYF